The rows below give T cell receptor beta chains drawn from one sample of a study of early T cells in non-severe SARS-CoV-2 infection. A single record per CDR3 protein comes from TCRdb applying MiXCR to the 5' RACE reads. The profile shows around 94,000 distinct CDR3 sequences, over 10% of them singletons. Sequences were obtained from whole blood. The receptors originated from an adult who was a healthcare worker with PCR-confirmed SARS-CoV-2 infection or an uninfected control (not recorded which). The CDR3 runs from the conserved cysteine through the conserved F or W. A D gene is named only where the DNA matches it firmly. Size values are once, few and many counts, or a class for expanded clones, and some rows have none.

V gene,J gene,D gene,clone size,CDR3 DNA,CDR3 protein
TRBV4-1,TRBJ2-3,TRBD2,few,TGCGCCAGCAGCCAAAAACATTCCGGGACTAGCGGGACCTCCACAGATACGCAGTATTTT,CASSQKHSGTSGTSTDTQYF
TRBV6-1,TRBJ2-2,TRBD2,few,TGTGCCAGCAGCGTAGCGGGAGAGGAGGAGCTGTTTTTT,CASSVAGEEELFF
TRBV6-1,TRBJ2-7,TRBD2,few,TGTGCCAGCAGTATAAGACTAGCGGGAGGAGAAACCTACGAGCAGTACTTC,CASSIRLAGGETYEQYF
TRBV11-3,TRBJ2-1,-,few,TGTGCCAGCAGCTTTGAGGGGGGGCATGAGCAGTTCTTC,CASSFEGGHEQFF
TRBV29-1,TRBJ1-1,-,-,TGCAGCGTGGAAACTCTTGTGACTGAAGTTTTCTTT,CSVETLVTEVFF
TRBV5-6,TRBJ1-4,-,many,TGTGCCAGCAGCTTGTCAGCGGCTAGAGCTACAACTAATGAAAAACTGTTTTTT,CASSLSAARATTNEKLFF
TRBV3-1,TRBJ2-1,-,-,TGTGCCAGCAGCCAAGAACGGCAGACAGATGAGCAGTTCTTC,CASSQERQTDEQFF
TRBV7-3,TRBJ1-3,TRBD1,few,TGTGCCAGCAGCTTAACGTGCCAGGGGGCGAATCATAATGGAAACACCATATATTTT,CASSLTCQGANHNGNTIYF
TRBV20-1,TRBJ1-4,TRBD1,medium-sized,TGCAGTGCTCACGGACAGGACCCAACTAATGAAAAACTGTTTTTT,CSAHGQDPTNEKLFF
TRBV15,TRBJ2-1,TRBD1,many,TGTGCCACCACCTTATACCAAATGGACAGGGGGCAGGGTGAGCAGTTCTTC,CATTLYQMDRGQGEQFF
TRBV29-1,TRBJ2-7,-,-,TGCAGCGTTGTTCCTTCGACAGGCCTCCGATACGAGCAGTACTTC,CSVVPSTGLRYEQYF
TRBV5-1,TRBJ2-2,TRBD1,few,TGCGCCAGCAGCTTGGCCCCAGGGGGCAACGGGGAGCTGTTTTTT,CASSLAPGGNGELFF
TRBV19,TRBJ2-7,TRBD1,few,TGTGCCAGTAGAACGACAGGGGGTTCCTACGAGCAGTACTTC,CASRTTGGSYEQYF
TRBV28,TRBJ2-1,-,few,TGTGCCAGCAGTTTTCTCGGCGGAAGGGGAACGGATGAGCAGTTCTTC,CASSFLGGRGTDEQFF
TRBV3-1,TRBJ1-1,-,-,TGTGCCAGCAGCCAATTAGAGAACACTGAAGCTTTCTTT,CASSQLENTEAFF
TRBV12-3/TRBV12-4,TRBJ2-1,-,-,TGTGCCAGCAGTTTAGAAAGGTCCCTGGGCAATGAGCAGTTCTTC,CASSLERSLGNEQFF
TRBV20-1,TRBJ2-7,-,few,TGCAGTGCCCCTGGTGGGACGGGGCAGTACTTC,CSAPGGTGQYF
TRBV7-9,TRBJ2-1,TRBD2,-,TGTGCCAGCAGCTCTACTGTCGAGACTAGCCACAATGAGCAGTTCTTC,CASSSTVETSHNEQFF
TRBV20-1,TRBJ1-2,TRBD1,many,TGCAGTGCTAGGTACAGGGGCCCCTATGGCTACACCTTC,CSARYRGPYGYTF
TRBV4-3,TRBJ2-1,TRBD2,-,TGCGCCAGCACTGAGACTAGCGGGAGGATCAATGAGCAGTTCTTC,CASTETSGRINEQFF
TRBV6-6,TRBJ1-6,-,few,TGTGCCAGCAGCACCCGGGACGGTTATAATTCACCCCTCCACTTT,CASSTRDGYNSPLHF
TRBV4-1,TRBJ2-7,TRBD2,few,TGCGCCAGCAGCCTCCGGGAGGGGGACACCTACGAGCAGTACTTC,CASSLREGDTYEQYF
TRBV6-6,TRBJ1-2,-,-,TGTGCCAGCAGTTACCTTAGGGGTGTCAGCTATGGCTACACCTTC,CASSYLRGVSYGYTF
TRBV28,TRBJ2-1,TRBD1,-,TGTGCCAGCAGTCAGGATTCCGGGACAGTTAACAATGAGCAGTTCTTC,CASSQDSGTVNNEQFF
TRBV3-2,TRBJ1-4,-,few,TGTGCCAGCAGCCGACACTTCTCTGCAACTAATGAAAAACTGTTTTTT,CASSRHFSATNEKLFF
TRBV7-9,TRBJ2-1,TRBD2,many,TGTGCCAGCAGCTTAGCGCTGCGGCGGGAGGGCAATGAGCAGTTCTTC,CASSLALRREGNEQFF
TRBV28,TRBJ2-3,-,many,TGTGCCAGCAGCGATCCCCCACTCCCGAGCACAGATACGCAGTATTTT,CASSDPPLPSTDTQYF
TRBV12-3/TRBV12-4,TRBJ2-1,-,-,TGTGCCAGCAGTTCACAACCCGAGCAGTTCTTC,CASSSQPEQFF
TRBV4-2,TRBJ1-6,-,few,TGTGCCAGCAGCCAAGGGGCCATGAGGGGGACGGCTTATTCACCCCTCCACTTT,CASSQGAMRGTAYSPLHF
TRBV21-1,TRBJ2-4,-,many,TGTGCCAGCAGCAAAGTTCGGGAGAGGGAGAGCAAAAACATTCAGTACTTC,CASSKVRERESKNIQYF
TRBV7-9,TRBJ1-1,-,few,TGTGCCAGCAGCCTCATGAACACTGAAGCTTTCTTT,CASSLMNTEAFF
TRBV7-6,TRBJ2-1,TRBD2,many,TGTGCCAGCAGCTTAGGGGGTAGCGGGAGCAAGTTCTTC,CASSLGGSGSKFF
TRBV7-9,TRBJ2-1,TRBD2,many,TGTGCCAGCAGCTTGAGTAGCGGGAGGGTTTGGGCCAATGAGCAGTTCTTC,CASSLSSGRVWANEQFF
TRBV12-3/TRBV12-4,TRBJ2-1,TRBD2,few,TGTGCCAGCAGCGGCTGGGGGGAGGGCGATGAGCAGTTCTTC,CASSGWGEGDEQFF
TRBV19,TRBJ2-1,-,few,TGTGCCAGTAGTATAAATGAGCAGTTCTTC,CASSINEQFF
TRBV20-1,TRBJ2-3,TRBD2,many,TGCAGTGCTAGGTCCCTAGCGGGAGTGTTTACGCAGTATTTT,CSARSLAGVFTQYF
TRBV21-1,TRBJ2-7,-,many,TGTGCCAGCAGCAAAGGCCGAGGGGCTAGCTTTCACGAGCAGTACTTC,CASSKGRGASFHEQYF
TRBV28,TRBJ2-3,-,many,TGTGCCGGGGGAACAGTTAGCACAGATACGCAGTATTTT,CAGGTVSTDTQYF
TRBV30,TRBJ1-2,-,-,TGTGCCTGGAGTTCCGCAGGGAATGGCTACACCTTC,CAWSSAGNGYTF
TRBV6-6,TRBJ2-3,-,few,TGTGCCAGCAGAAACACAGATACGCAGTATTTT,CASRNTDTQYF
TRBV29-1,TRBJ2-7,-,many,TGCAGCGTTGAAAAAGAGGCCGGTCACGAGCAGTACTTC,CSVEKEAGHEQYF
TRBV28,TRBJ2-7,TRBD2,few,TGTGCCAGCAGTTTTCAGCGGGGAACGTCCTACGAGCAGTACTTC,CASSFQRGTSYEQYF
TRBV11-2,TRBJ1-4,-,many,TGTGCCAGCAGCTTAGAAGGGGCGCAGGATGAAAAACTGTTTTTT,CASSLEGAQDEKLFF
TRBV4-3,TRBJ2-7,TRBD2,-,TGCGCCAGCAGCCAAGTTCATGGCGGGAGCTCCTACGAGCAGTACTTC,CASSQVHGGSSYEQYF
TRBV6-5,TRBJ2-5,TRBD1,few,TGTGCCAGCAGTACTAGGACAGGAAAGACCCAGTACTTC,CASSTRTGKTQYF
TRBV28,TRBJ1-2,-,-,TGTGCCAGCAGTTTAAGGGTTAGTGGCTACACCTTC,CASSLRVSGYTF
TRBV20-1,TRBJ2-1,TRBD2,few,TGCAGTGTGGATAGCGGGGAAGGAAATTACAATGAGCAGTTCTTC,CSVDSGEGNYNEQFF
TRBV5-4,TRBJ1-1,-,-,TGTGCCAGCAGCGGCGGGGTTAGTCTCTTTGGGACTGAAGCTTTCTTT,CASSGGVSLFGTEAFF
TRBV28,TRBJ2-7,-,-,TGTGCCAGCAGTTTCCTCACGACTTTCATCTACGAGCAGTACTTC,CASSFLTTFIYEQYF
TRBV28,TRBJ2-3,TRBD2,few,TGTGCCAGCAGTTTTGGGACTCATGGACTAGCGGGAGATTCAGATACGCAGTATTTT,CASSFGTHGLAGDSDTQYF
TRBV24-1,TRBJ2-1,-,many,TGTGCCACCAGTGATATGCCGGGACGTACTATTGAGCAGTTCTTC,CATSDMPGRTIEQFF
TRBV25-1,TRBJ1-4,TRBD1,few,TGTGCCAGCAGTGAACCGGGACAGGGGGAAAAACTGTTTTTT,CASSEPGQGEKLFF
TRBV20-1,TRBJ2-1,-,few,TGCAGTGCCGACGGGGGATTCTCCTACAATGAGCAGTTCTTC,CSADGGFSYNEQFF